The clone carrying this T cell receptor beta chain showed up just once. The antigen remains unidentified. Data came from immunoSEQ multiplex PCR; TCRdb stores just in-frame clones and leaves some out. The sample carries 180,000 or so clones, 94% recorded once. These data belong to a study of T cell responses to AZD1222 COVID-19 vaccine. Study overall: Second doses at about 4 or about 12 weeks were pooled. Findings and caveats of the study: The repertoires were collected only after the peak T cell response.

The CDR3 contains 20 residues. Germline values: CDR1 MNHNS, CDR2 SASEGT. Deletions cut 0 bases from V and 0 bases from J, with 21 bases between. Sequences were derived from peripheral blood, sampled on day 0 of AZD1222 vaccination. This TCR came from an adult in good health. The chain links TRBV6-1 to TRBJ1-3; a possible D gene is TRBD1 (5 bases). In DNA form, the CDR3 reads TGTGCCAGCAGTGAAGCTGTTAAGGGACTGCTGAGCGACTCTGGAAACACCATATATTTT. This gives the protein CASSEAVKGLLSDSGNTIYF.